The next 5 T cell receptor beta chains were all read from a single sample in a study of tissue T cells after allogeneic stem cell transplantation. TCRdb keeps only in-frame clones here, not all; method: immunoSEQ multiplex PCR. The table shows around 670 clones, with 45% to 50% occurring only once. The source was duodenal tissue, collected at autopsy. Receptors were obtained from a female patient aged 35-70 years with steroid-refractory graft-versus-host disease after an allogeneic stem cell transplant. The graft donor may be the source of some T cells.

This clone was detected only a few times. The CDR3 region is CASSHHTPTDTQYF. CDR3 coding DNA: TGTGCCAGCAGCCACCACACGCCCACAGATACGCAGTATTTT. The chain couples TRBV3-1 (or the pseudogene TRBV3-2) to TRBJ2-3; the D is unclear. V was trimmed by 3 bases and J by 2 bases, leaving 9 bases between them. Germline V lookup: CDR1 LGHDT, CDR2 YNNKEL (reference sequence). The CDR3 totals 14 residues.

The chain combines TRBV5-5 with TRBJ1-3; D uncertain. Trimming removed 0 bases at V and 1 base at J, with 8 bases between. Germline V CDR1 and CDR2: SGHKS, YYEKEE (reference sequence). The length of the CDR3 is 15 residues. CDR3 DNA: TGTGCCAGCAGCTTGGTAGGGTTATCTGGAAACACCATATATTTT. Translation gives CASSLVGLSGNTIYF.

The gene calls are TRBV10-3 and TRBJ2-7; the match to TRBD2 covers 7 bases. The V gene's germline CDR1 is ENHRY and CDR2 SYGVKD. Trimming at V came to 4 bases and at J to 5 bases, leaving 8 bases not matched to a gene. CDR3 length: 14 amino acids. CDR3 in DNA: TGTGCCATCAGTGGGACTAGATCCCTCCACGAGCAGTACTTC. Protein product: CAISGTRSLHEQYF.

The J gene is TRBJ2-5, the V gene TRBV4-1, with 8 bases aligning to TRBD1. Germline CDR1 is MGHRA and CDR2 is YSYEKL. CDR3 size: 15 residues. Trimming took 4 bases from V and 5 from J; bases not matched to a gene: 9. This CDR3 is CASSRGRGQYETQYF. The CDR3 region has the DNA TGCGCCAGCAGCCGCGGCAGGGGGCAATATGAGACCCAGTACTTC.

This clone is deemed large (0.1 to 1%). The chain has TRBV2 and TRBJ2-1, with no clear D. The CDR3 runs 13 residues. Germline V gives CDR1 SNHLY, CDR2 FYNNEI. Deletions cut 7 bases from V and 2 bases from J, with 9 bases between. The CDR3 nucleotides are TGTGCCAGCACCAAGTGGGCCTACAATGAGCAGTTCTTC. Its translation is CASTKWAYNEQFF. The full variable domain, rest sourced from reference TRBV2 and TRBJ2-1, is EPEVTQTPSHQVTQMGQEVILRCVPISNHLYFYWYRQILGQKVEFLVSFYNNEISEKSEIFDDQFSVERPDGSNFTLKIRSTKLEDSAMYFCASTKWAYNEQFFGPGTRLTVL.